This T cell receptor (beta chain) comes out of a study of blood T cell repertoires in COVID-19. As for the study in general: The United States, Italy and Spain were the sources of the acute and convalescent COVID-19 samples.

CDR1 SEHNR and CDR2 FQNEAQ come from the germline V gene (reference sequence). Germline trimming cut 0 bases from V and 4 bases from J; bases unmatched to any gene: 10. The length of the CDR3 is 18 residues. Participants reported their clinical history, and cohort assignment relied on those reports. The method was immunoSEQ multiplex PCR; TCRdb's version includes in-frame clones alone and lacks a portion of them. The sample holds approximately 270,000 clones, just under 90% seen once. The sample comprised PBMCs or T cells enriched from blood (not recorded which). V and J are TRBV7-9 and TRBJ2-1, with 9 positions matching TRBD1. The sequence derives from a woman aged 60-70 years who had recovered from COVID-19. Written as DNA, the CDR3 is TGTGCCAGCAGCTTAGCTCGGTCGACAGGGGGGACTTACAATGAGCAGTTCTTC. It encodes CASSLARSTGGTYNEQFF.